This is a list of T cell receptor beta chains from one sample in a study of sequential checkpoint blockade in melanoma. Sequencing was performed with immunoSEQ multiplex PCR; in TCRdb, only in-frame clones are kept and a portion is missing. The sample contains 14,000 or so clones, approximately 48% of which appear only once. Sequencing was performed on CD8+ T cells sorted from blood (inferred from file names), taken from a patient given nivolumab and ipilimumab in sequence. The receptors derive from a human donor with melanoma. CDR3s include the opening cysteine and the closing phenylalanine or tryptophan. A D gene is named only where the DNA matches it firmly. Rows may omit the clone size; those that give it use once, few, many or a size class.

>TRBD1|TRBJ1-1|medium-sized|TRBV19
CASSETGGKTEAFF
TGTGCCAGTAGTGAGACAGGGGGGAAGACTGAAGCTTTCTTT
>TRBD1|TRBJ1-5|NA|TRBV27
CASKTLQGPYSNQPQHF
TGTGCCAGCAAAACTCTACAGGGGCCTTATAGCAATCAGCCCCAGCATTTT
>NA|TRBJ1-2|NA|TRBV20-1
CSVTGYYGYTF
TGCAGTGTAACAGGGTACTATGGCTACACCTTC
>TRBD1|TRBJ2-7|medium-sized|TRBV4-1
CASSHRDSVASEQYF
TGCGCCAGCAGCCATCGGGACAGCGTGGCTTCCGAGCAGTACTTC
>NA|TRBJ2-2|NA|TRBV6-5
CASSPTGSVGELFF
TGTGCCAGCAGTCCTACAGGGTCCGTCGGGGAGCTGTTTTTT
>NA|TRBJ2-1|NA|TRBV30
CAWSGYISRGSYNEQFF
TGTGCCTGGAGTGGATACATATCCCGTGGCTCCTACAATGAGCAGTTCTTC
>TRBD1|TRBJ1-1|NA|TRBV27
CASRTGGAEAFF
TGTGCCAGCAGGACAGGGGGCGCTGAAGCTTTCTTT
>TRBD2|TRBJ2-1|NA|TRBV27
CASSHIAGSSYNEQFF
TGTGCCAGCAGTCACATAGCGGGGAGCTCCTACAATGAGCAGTTCTTC
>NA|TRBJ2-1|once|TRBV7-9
CASSLTGTAYNEQFF
TGTGCCAGCAGCCTAACAGGGACGGCCTACAATGAGCAGTTCTTC
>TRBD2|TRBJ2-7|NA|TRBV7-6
CASSLGGGGEQYF
TGTGCCAGCAGCTTAGGAGGCGGGGGCGAGCAGTACTTC
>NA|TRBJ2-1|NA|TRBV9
CASSDTGNYNEQFF
TGTGCCAGCAGCGACACAGGGAACTACAATGAGCAGTTCTTC
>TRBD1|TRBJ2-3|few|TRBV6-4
CAISETGGSGDTQYF
TGTGCCATCAGTGAGACAGGGGGCTCGGGGGATACGCAGTATTTT
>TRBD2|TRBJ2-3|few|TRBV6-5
CASSYMGTSSVDTQYF
TGTGCCAGCAGTTACATGGGGACTAGCAGCGTAGATACGCAGTATTTT
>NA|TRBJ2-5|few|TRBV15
CATSRDGSGETQYF
TGTGCCACCAGCAGGGACGGGAGCGGGGAGACCCAGTACTTC
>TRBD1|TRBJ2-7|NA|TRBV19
CASSTGTASYYEQYF
TGTGCCAGTAGTACCGGGACAGCAAGTTACTACGAGCAGTACTTC
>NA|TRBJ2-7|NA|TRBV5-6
CASSQRGNIPSRGEQYF
TGTGCCAGCAGCCAGAGAGGAAACATCCCAAGTCGAGGCGAGCAGTACTTC
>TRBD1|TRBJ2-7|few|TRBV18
CASSPGQPSSYEQYF
TGTGCCAGCTCACCGGGACAGCCGAGCTCCTACGAGCAGTACTTC